This T cell receptor beta chain comes out of a study of tumor-infiltrating lymphocytes in primary liver carcinoma. Extraction of RNA together with DNA used roughly 19-31 mg of unsorted bulk tissue. This clonotype counts as medium-sized (0.01 to 0.1%). A primer matching the constant region was used to make TCR beta cDNA from about 500 ng of total RNA. Employing slightly modified ARM-PCR, three nested multiplex PCR rounds were run, and these gave rise to the TCR beta libraries. Primers for the first two PCR rounds were TRBV1-TRBV30 forward primers and a C-beta reverse primer (approximately 10 cycles per round). TCRdb analysed the multiplex PCR reads with MiXCR anew, one entry per CDR3 protein. The table shows tens of thousands of distinct CDR3 sequences, with over 55% occurring only once. The CDR3 is 14 amino acids. The junction had 6 bases not matched to a gene; V was cut back by 4 bases and J by 4 bases. Germline V lookup: CDR1 MGHRA, CDR2 YSYEKL.

V and J are TRBV4-1 and TRBJ1-1; 7 nucleotides line up with TRBD1. The sample comprised liver tumor tissue from sampling region 4. Described subset: tumor region T4, right-lateral pole. The sequence was obtained from a woman aged 55-69 years with primary liver carcinoma and hepatitis B virus infection. CDR3 nucleotide sequence: TGCGCCAGCAGCCCGCGACAGGGAGGCACTGAAGCTTTCTTT. As protein: CASSPRQGGTEAFF.